This is a list of T cell receptor beta chains from one sample in a study of shared clonotypes between healthy human individuals. Libraries were prepared by immunoSEQ multiplex PCR; TCRdb keeps only in-frame clonotypes and omits some of them. The data show approximately 2.5 million clones, under 95% seen once. The sequencing sample was made of naive CD4+ T cells from PBMCs. The receptors stem from a man between 18 and 35 years old in good health. Some clones in this sample may be carry-over from other donors' samples. The CDR3 runs from the conserved cysteine through the conserved F or W. D genes are given only for firm matches. Clone size appears in some rows only: once, few, many, or a class for an expanded clone.

J	V	size	D	DNA	CDR3
TRBJ2-3	TRBV2	NA	NA	TGTGCCAGCATCCTCACAGATACGCAGTATTTT	CASILTDTQYF
TRBJ2-2	TRBV2	NA	NA	TGTGCCAGCAGTGAAAGACGGGAGTGGCCCGGGGAGCTGTTTTTT	CASSERREWPGELFF
TRBJ2-3	TRBV7-8	NA	TRBD2	TGTGCCAGCAGTTACGCGGGGGGAAACACAGATACGCAGTATTTT	CASSYAGGNTDTQYF
TRBJ2-2	TRBV6-4	once	NA	TGTGCCAGCAGTGACTCGTCCCTTAACACCGGGGAGCTGTTTTTT	CASSDSSLNTGELFF
TRBJ2-1	TRBV2	NA	NA	TGTGCCAGCAGTGAAAGGGACCGCATCATCGGGCAGTTCTTC	CASSERDRIIGQFF
TRBJ1-4	TRBV10-1	NA	TRBD1	TGCGCCAAAAGGCGGGACAGTGCAACTAATGAAAAACTGTTTTTT	CAKRRDSATNEKLFF
TRBJ2-3	TRBV19	NA	NA	TGTGCCAGTAGTATAGTCGGCGGAAGCTGGCGAACAGATACGCAGTATTTT	CASSIVGGSWRTDTQYF
TRBJ2-5	TRBV7-9	NA	TRBD1	TGTGCCAGCAGCTCCCAGACAGGGAGCCCAGAGACCCAGTACTTC	CASSSQTGSPETQYF
TRBJ2-2	TRBV4-3	NA	TRBD2	TGCGCCAGCAGCCAAGATCGGACTAGCGGTTCAGGGGAGCTGTTTTTT	CASSQDRTSGSGELFF
TRBJ2-2	TRBV19	NA	NA	TGTGCCAGTAGTAACGGGGATAACACCGGGGAGCTGTTTTTT	CASSNGDNTGELFF
TRBJ1-1	TRBV25-1	once	NA	TGTGCCAGCAGTGAAGGGGACGGTTGGAACACTGAAGCTTTCTTT	CASSEGDGWNTEAFF
TRBJ2-2	TRBV5-5	once	NA	TGTGCCAGCAGCTCGGCGCGGGAGCTGTTTTTT	CASSSARELFF
TRBJ2-1	TRBV7-3	NA	TRBD2	TGTGCCAGCAGCTCGGGACCCCGGGAGGGAGCTGAGCAGTTCTTC	CASSSGPREGAEQFF
TRBJ2-3	TRBV25-1	NA	NA	TGTGCCAGCAGTGAAACTGGGACAGATACGCAGTATTTT	CASSETGTDTQYF
TRBJ2-3	TRBV6-6	NA	TRBD1	TGTGCCAGCAGTTCTTTTAAGGGACAGGCTGCAGATACGCAGTATTTT	CASSSFKGQAADTQYF
TRBJ2-5	TRBV9	once	TRBD1	TGTGCCAGCAGCAGGGACAGTTTCCAAGAGACCCAGTACTTC	CASSRDSFQETQYF
TRBJ2-7	TRBV5-1	NA	NA	TGCGCCAGCAGCTTGGAAGCTAGACAAACCGACGAGCAGTACTTC	CASSLEARQTDEQYF
TRBJ2-7	TRBV27	NA	NA	TGTGCCAGCAGTTCCCTCTCACGTTTCGGAAACTACGAGCAGTACTTC	CASSSLSRFGNYEQYF
TRBJ1-2	TRBV6-5	NA	TRBD1	TGTGCCAGCAGCCCCCGGGACAGAAGTGGCTACACCTTC	CASSPRDRSGYTF
TRBJ2-1	TRBV27	NA	TRBD2	TGTGCCAGCAGTTTACCCTTGGCGGGAGAGAGAAATGAGCAGTTCTTC	CASSLPLAGERNEQFF
TRBJ2-3	TRBV10-3	NA	NA	TGTGCCATCAGTGAAACCCTAGCGCCTAACACAGATACGCAGTATTTT	CAISETLAPNTDTQYF
TRBJ2-7	TRBV4-3	once	NA	TGCGCCAGCAGCCAAGATAGGGCATTAGAGCAGTACTTC	CASSQDRALEQYF
TRBJ2-5	TRBV30	NA	TRBD1	TGTGCCTGGAGTCTCGGACAGGGGGCTGGGGAGACCCAGTACTTC	CAWSLGQGAGETQYF
TRBJ2-7	TRBV5-1	NA	TRBD2	TGCGCCAGCAGCTCGGGGCCTAGCGGGGCATCCCACACCTACGAGCAGTACTTC	CASSSGPSGASHTYEQYF
TRBJ2-7	TRBV5-5	NA	TRBD1	TGTGCCAGCAGCTTGGTGGCAGGGGGAATCTACGAGCAGTACTTC	CASSLVAGGIYEQYF
TRBJ2-1	TRBV28	once	TRBD2	TGTGCCAGCAGTGTTTCGGGACTAGGAAGCAATGAGCAGTTCTTC	CASSVSGLGSNEQFF
TRBJ1-2	TRBV9	NA	NA	TGTGCCAGCAGCGTAGACCAGGACCCTAACTATGGCTACACCTTC	CASSVDQDPNYGYTF
TRBJ2-2	TRBV2	NA	TRBD2	TGTGCCAGCAGTGGGACTAGCGGGAGTTCCGGGGAGCTGTTTTTT	CASSGTSGSSGELFF
TRBJ1-4	TRBV4-1	NA	NA	TGCGCCAGCAGCCAAGAAGCTCCCCTCAGTGAAAAACTGTTTTTT	CASSQEAPLSEKLFF
TRBJ2-1	TRBV9	once	TRBD2	TGTGCCAGCAGTTTGACTAGCTCATGGACCAATGAGCAGTTCTTC	CASSLTSSWTNEQFF
TRBJ2-1	TRBV7-3	NA	TRBD2	TGTGCCAGCAGCTCCCGACTAGCCCCCTACAATGAGCAGTTCTTC	CASSSRLAPYNEQFF
TRBJ2-1	TRBV5-1	NA	NA	TGCGCCAGCAGCCTAAACCGACAAGGACCTGGCAATGAGCAGTTCTTC	CASSLNRQGPGNEQFF
TRBJ1-3	TRBV19	once	TRBD1	TGTGCCAGTAGTCCGACAGGGGCCGGAAACACCATATATTTT	CASSPTGAGNTIYF
TRBJ2-3	TRBV5-4	NA	NA	TGTGCCAGCAGCTTGGATCCAGCGACTATCACAGATACGCAGTATTTT	CASSLDPATITDTQYF
TRBJ1-5	TRBV6-6	NA	NA	TGTGCCAGCAGACGGGGTTTCAATCAGCCCCAGCATTTT	CASRRGFNQPQHF
TRBJ1-2	TRBV2	few	TRBD1	TGTGCCAGCAGTGAAGGACAGGGGAACTATGGCTACACCTTC	CASSEGQGNYGYTF
TRBJ1-4	TRBV11-2	NA	NA	TGTGCCAGCAGCTTGATGAATGAAAAACTGTTTTTT	CASSLMNEKLFF
TRBJ2-2	TRBV7-5	NA	NA	TGTGCCAGAAGCTCATCCGGGACAGGGCACACCGGGGAGCTGTTTTTT	CARSSSGTGHTGELFF
TRBJ1-5	TRBV19	NA	NA	TGTGCCAGTAACCAGGGGTGGGGGAGCTACAATCAGCCCCAGCATTTT	CASNQGWGSYNQPQHF
TRBJ1-3	TRBV7-9	NA	TRBD1	TGTGCCAGCAGCCCTTGGGACAGGGCCTCCGGAAACACCATATATTTT	CASSPWDRASGNTIYF
TRBJ2-7	TRBV5-1	NA	NA	TGCGCCAGCAGCTTGATAGGGGCCCTCCACGAGCAGTACTTC	CASSLIGALHEQYF
TRBJ2-3	TRBV5-4	NA	NA	TGTGCCAGCAGCTCCCCGGGACCTGGCACAGATACGCAGTATTTT	CASSSPGPGTDTQYF
TRBJ2-1	TRBV10-2	once	NA	TGCGCCAGCAGTGAGAGGCGCGTAGTCGGTGGCCATGAGCAGTTCTTC	CASSERRVVGGHEQFF
TRBJ2-5	TRBV29-1	NA	NA	TGCAGCGTTGAGGTCCCTCCGGAGACCCAGTACTTC	CSVEVPPETQYF
TRBJ2-1	TRBV27	once	TRBD2	TGTGCCAGCAGCCGTGGGGCGGGAGGGCGGTATGAGCAGTTCTTC	CASSRGAGGRYEQFF
TRBJ2-5	TRBV6-4	NA	NA	TGTGCCAGCAGTGACATGGCCCAGAGGCAAGAGACCCAGTACTTC	CASSDMAQRQETQYF
TRBJ1-1	TRBV19	NA	TRBD1	TGTGCCAGTAGTACGATCCGGGACAGGGTTCCTGAAGCTTTCTTT	CASSTIRDRVPEAFF
TRBJ1-5	TRBV18	NA	TRBD1	TGTGCCAGCACAGGACAGGGTGGAAATCAGCCCCAGCATTTT	CASTGQGGNQPQHF
TRBJ1-1	TRBV6-6	NA	NA	TGTGCCAGCAGTTACTTGACACCCGAAGCTTTCTTT	CASSYLTPEAFF
TRBJ2-3	TRBV6-1	NA	TRBD1	TGTGCCAGCAGTGAACACAGGGGAAGGGGCGATTTT	CASSEHRGRGDF
TRBJ2-7	TRBV7-9	NA	NA	TGTGCCAGCAGCTTAGCAGCAGGGGCCTACGAGCAGTACTTC	CASSLAAGAYEQYF
TRBJ2-4	TRBV7-6	NA	NA	TGTGCCAGCAGCTTAGAAGGAGGGGGCTTAACCAAAAACATTCAGTACTTC	CASSLEGGGLTKNIQYF
TRBJ1-1	TRBV5-4	NA	NA	TGTGCCAGCAGGAGGCTGGAGGACACTGAAGCTTTCTTT	CASRRLEDTEAFF
TRBJ2-1	TRBV5-1	NA	TRBD2	TGCGCCAGCAGCTTGAATCCGGGACTACACAATGAGCAGTTCTTC	CASSLNPGLHNEQFF
TRBJ1-2	TRBV18	NA	TRBD1	TGTGCCAGCTCACCTGGGACAGGGGGCTATGGAGGCTACACCTTC	CASSPGTGGYGGYTF
TRBJ2-2	TRBV18	NA	NA	TGTGCCAGCTCACAAATTCCGAACACCGGGGAGCTGTTTTTT	CASSQIPNTGELFF
TRBJ2-7	TRBV18	NA	TRBD1	TGTGCCAGCTCACCAGGCGTTGGACAGGGGACGAACTACGAGCAGTACTTC	CASSPGVGQGTNYEQYF
TRBJ1-2	TRBV28	NA	NA	TGTGCCAGCACTCTCACCCCCGGGGACTACACCTTC	CASTLTPGDYTF
TRBJ2-1	TRBV18	NA	NA	TGTGCCAGCTCACCTCGTACAGGGCCGAATGAGCAGTTCTTC	CASSPRTGPNEQFF